This T cell receptor (beta chain) was identified in a study of cytomegalovirus exposure and HLA in healthy donors. PCR employed 60 Vbeta and 13 Jbeta primers. Only in-frame clones appear in the TCRdb table, and some are missing; sequencing was by immunoSEQ multiplex PCR. The data hold 230,000 or so clones, with 85% to 95% observed a single time. This CDR3 has 16 amino acids. After removal of 2 bases from V and 4 bases from J, the junction contained 7 bases not matched to a gene. Germline V lookup: CDR1 MNHNS, CDR2 SASEGT. Sequences were obtained from PBMCs. The receptor was isolated from a girl aged 2 to 9 in good health and CMV-seronegative. The rearrangement links TRBV6-1 to TRBJ2-3; 9 bases match TRBD2. CDR3 sequence: CASSEWAGGQADTQYF. CDR3 DNA sequence: TGTGCCAGCAGTGAATGGGCGGGGGGGCAGGCAGATACGCAGTATTTT.